This TCR beta chain emerged from a study of response to subunit inactivated influenza vaccine. The germline V gene encodes CDR1 MDHEN and CDR2 SYDVKM. The germline V and J ends were trimmed by 6 bases and 7 bases, with 18 bases remaining between them. The length of the CDR3 is 15 residues. TCRdb processed the RT-PCR reads anew with MiXCR; each CDR3 protein has one entry. The data hold roughly 790,000 distinct CDR3 sequences, with approximately 21% observed a single time. This clonotype was seen only a few times. The antigen remains unidentified. General study findings and limits: Each seasonal influenza vaccination recruits few new T cells, the authors suggested.

This chain links TRBV28 with TRBJ1-4, with D possibly matching TRBD1 (5 bases). This receptor was taken from a man aged 45 to 65 who received an inactivated influenza vaccine. The specimen comprised PBMCs from blood, sampled 4 to 6 days after vaccination. The chain's CDR3 is CASSRPGALSEKLFF. The CDR3 region has the DNA TGTGCCAGCAGCCGTCCCGGGGCGTTAAGTGAAAAACTGTTTTTT.